The 17 T cell receptor beta chains given below trace back to one sample, sequenced in a study of PD-L1 blockade in urothelial cancer. Assay used: immunoSEQ multiplex PCR; TCRdb lists only in-frame clones, some missing. The sample holds roughly 16,000 clones, about 91% seen once. Time point denoted: pretreatment peripheral blood. The material sequenced was PBMCs, taken around atezolizumab (anti-PD-L1) treatment. The receptors originated from a man in his 70s with urothelial cancer.

This clone was seen a single time. This rearrangement joins TRBV27 to TRBJ1-5; possibly TRBD1 for D (6 bases). The V gene's germline CDR1 is MNHEY and CDR2 SMNVEV (reference sequence). This CDR3 is built from 18 residues. Trimming stripped 0 bases from V and 0 bases from J, with 15 bases between. CDR3 amino acids: CASSLSGGAGTSNQPQHF. CDR3 nucleotides: TGTGCCAGCAGTTTATCGGGGGGGGCCGGGACTAGCAATCAGCCCCAGCATTTT.

The chain links TRBV9 to TRBJ1-2, with a weak D call TRBD1 (5 bases). The germline CDR1 and CDR2 sequences are SGDLS and YYNGEE. V was shortened by 4 bases and J by 5 bases, with 15 bases between the two germline ends. The CDR3 extends over 14 amino acids. The CDR3 region is CASSPLGAVYGYTF. As DNA, the CDR3 is TGTGCCAGCAGCCCCCTTGGGGCTGTATATGGCTACACCTTC.

This rearrangement joins TRBV7-4 to TRBJ2-7, with 7 bases identical to TRBD2. Trimming took 6 bases from V and 0 from J; bases not matched to a gene: 5. The germline V gene encodes CDR1 SGHVT and CDR2 SQSDAQ. The CDR3 has 14 residues. As DNA, the CDR3 is TGTGCCAGCAGGATGGGGGGGATCTCCTACGAGCAGTACTTC. Its translation: CASRMGGISYEQYF.

The chain recombines TRBV27 with TRBJ1-1; D is uncertain. V shed 6 bases and J shed 10 bases, with 15 bases lying between them. CDR3 size: 12 residues. Germline-derived CDR1 and CDR2 are MNHEY and SMNVEV (reference sequence). CDR3 loop: CASSTPRSRAFF. The CDR3 DNA follows: TGTGCCAGCAGCACCCCTAGATCCAGAGCTTTCTTT.

The chain couples TRBV7-8 to TRBJ1-2, with 7 bases matching TRBD1. Germline lookup yields CDR1 SGHVS and CDR2 FQNEAQ. Germline trimming cut 5 bases from V and 1 base from J; bases unmatched to any gene: 7. The CDR3 sequence is 15 residues long. The CDR3 here is CASSNPTGFNYGYTF. As DNA, the CDR3 is TGTGCCAGCAGCAACCCGACAGGGTTTAACTATGGCTACACCTTC.

The chain is built from TRBV15 and TRBJ1-5, with a possible D match to TRBD1 (5 bases). The CDR3 spans 16 residues. Per the germline V gene, CDR1 is LNHNV and CDR2 is YYDKDF (reference sequence). V was cut by 0 bases and J by 0 bases, with 9 bases left in between. The CDR3: CATSRDLRGSNQPQHF. The CDR3 DNA is TGTGCCACCAGCAGAGATCTAAGGGGTAGCAATCAGCCCCAGCATTTT. Complete variable domain (other parts from reference TRBV15 and TRBJ1-5): DAMVIQNPRYQVTQFGKPVTLSCSQTLNHNVMYWYQQKSSQAPKLLFHYYDKDFNNEADTPDNFQSRRPNTSFCFLDIRSPGLGDTAMYLCATSRDLRGSNQPQHFGDGTRLSIL.

The chain employs TRBV7-2 and TRBJ2-3, with 8 nucleotides matching TRBD2. Germline V lookup: CDR1 SGHTA, CDR2 FQGNSA. The CDR3 length is 15 residues. V lost 4 bases and J lost 0; bases outside the gene matches: 3. In nucleotides, the CDR3 is TGTGCCAGCAGCTCCTTAGCGGGGAGCACAGATACGCAGTATTTT. It specifies CASSSLAGSTDTQYF.

This clone came up once. The chain joins TRBV6-6 to TRBJ2-1; D gene uncertain. The V and J ends lost 7 bases and 1 base respectively, with 11 bases between them. Germline V lookup: CDR1 MNHNY, CDR2 SVGAGI (reference sequence). There are 14 residues in the CDR3. In DNA, the CDR3 is TGTGCCAGCACTCAGCAGGCATCCTACAATGAGCAGTTCTTC. Residues: CASTQQASYNEQFF.

This rearrangement joins TRBV6-1 to TRBJ2-5, with D possibly being TRBD2 (5 bases). The CDR3 contains 11 residues. The germline gives CDR1 MNHNS, CDR2 SASEGT. V lost 9 bases, J lost 4 bases, and 9 bases lay in between. CDR3 protein: CASDYGETQYF. In DNA, the CDR3 is TGTGCCAGTGACTACGGAGAGACCCAGTACTTC.

This clone was observed a few times. The chain uses TRBV28 and TRBJ2-3, with 12 bases identical to TRBD2. The germline gives CDR1 MDHEN, CDR2 SYDVKM. The length of the CDR3 is 16 residues. After removal of 5 bases from V and 5 bases from J, the junction contained 8 bases not matched to a gene. The CDR3 loop reads CASSKTSGGPGDTQYF. CDR3 coding DNA: TGTGCCAGCAGTAAAACTAGCGGGGGGCCAGGAGATACGCAGTATTTT.

The rearrangement joins TRBV5-6 to TRBJ2-1; maybe TRBD2 (5 bases). The CDR3 covers 12 residues. Germline assignment: CDR1 SGHDT and CDR2 YYEEEE. The V gene lost 0 bases and the J gene lost 10 bases, with 8 bases spanning the gap. The CDR3 DNA reads as TGTGCCAGCAGCTTGGCCGGGATCGAGCAGTTCTTC. Protein sequence: CASSLAGIEQFF.

This rearrangement joins TRBV28 to TRBJ2-3, with D unresolved. The germline CDR1 and CDR2 sequences are MDHEN and SYDVKM. The CDR3 is made up of 13 amino acids. Trimming left V 3 bases short and J 5 bases short, with 9 bases between. Here the CDR3 reads CASSFLAGDTQYF. The CDR3 bases are TGTGCCAGCAGTTTCTTGGCTGGAGATACGCAGTATTTT.

The chain has TRBV2 and TRBJ1-4, with 9 bases matching TRBD1. V lost 7 bases and J lost 8; bases outside the gene matches: 8. Germline V lookup: CDR1 SNHLY, CDR2 FYNNEI. This CDR3 comprises 14 residues. This chain's CDR3 is CASTLDRGDEKLFF. The CDR3 nucleotides are TGTGCCAGCACCCTGGACAGGGGCGACGAAAAACTGTTTTTT.

The chain uses TRBV7-9 and TRBJ2-1; tentatively, D is TRBD2 (7 bases). V gave up 1 base and J gave up 5 bases, with 15 bases separating them. Germline CDR1 is SEHNR and CDR2 is FQNEAQ (reference sequence). The CDR3 extends over 16 amino acids. CDR3 residues: CASSLEVGGPNNEQFF. The CDR3 DNA follows: TGTGCCAGCAGCTTAGAGGTGGGGGGGCCTAACAATGAGCAGTTCTTC.

The rearrangement uses TRBV6-5 and TRBJ2-7; 9 nucleotides align to TRBD1. The CDR3 spans 14 residues. From germline, CDR1 is MNHEY and CDR2 SVGAGI. Trimming cost V 6 bases and J 0 bases; bases outside gene matches: 3. The CDR3 bases are TGTGCCAGCAGCGCGGGACAGGGCTCCTACGAGCAGTACTTC. Residues: CASSAGQGSYEQYF.

This chain connects TRBV5-4 to TRBJ1-3; D remains unclear. Germline assignment: CDR1 SGHNT and CDR2 YYREEE (reference sequence). The CDR3 extends over 15 amino acids. V lost 3 bases and J 2 bases, leaving 12 bases between the germline ends. The CDR3 sequence is CASSSSAGPGNTIYF. The CDR3 region has the DNA TGTGCCAGCAGCTCTTCTGCGGGCCCTGGAAACACCATATATTTT.

The table lists this clone with a few counts. V gene TRBV2 combines with J gene TRBJ1-6, with a weak D call TRBD1 (5 bases). V was clipped by 6 bases and J by 9 bases, with 9 bases between them. The CDR3 contains 12 residues. Germline loops: CDR1 SNHLY, CDR2 FYNNEI. In nucleotides, the CDR3 is TGTGCCAGCAGCCCGCAGGGTTCACCCCTCCACTTT. This codes for CASSPQGSPLHF.